This passage covers 10 T cell receptor beta chains from one sample sequenced in a study of T cells in Graves' hyperthyroidism and ophthalmopathy. The TCR beta CDR3 regions underwent amplification using RNA transcripts as the source. TCR CDR3 regions were first amplified by RT-PCR with HTBI primers. TCRdb re-analysed the multiplex PCR reads in MiXCR, keeping a single row per CDR3 protein. The table includes around 600,000 distinct CDR3 sequences, roughly 15% detected once. Sequencing used blood. Source of these receptors: a woman between 50 and 59 years old with Graves' ophthalmopathy.

This clonotype has ten or more counts. The rearrangement joins TRBV11-2 to TRBJ1-1, with D hard to call. The CDR3 sequence is 15 residues long. V was cut by 1 base and J by 1 base, with 10 bases left in between. Germline V gene lookup returns CDR1 SGHAT and CDR2 FQNNGV. This CDR3 is CASSLGPPGNTEAFF. The CDR3 DNA sequence: TGTGCCAGCAGCTTAGGGCCGCCCGGGAACACTGAAGCTTTCTTT.

Only a few counts were recorded for this clonotype. The chain carries TRBV20-1 and TRBJ1-6; D uncertain. The CDR3 contains 14 residues. Germline CDR1 DFQATT, CDR2 SNEGSKA (reference sequence). The V gene lost 1 base and the J gene lost 8 bases, with 12 bases spanning the gap. The CDR3 sequence is CSARGALMDSPLHF. CDR3 nucleotide sequence: TGCAGTGCTAGAGGGGCTTTAATGGATTCACCCCTCCACTTT.

This clonotype showed up just a few times. V is TRBV7-6 and J is TRBJ2-2, with 8 nucleotides matching TRBD1. The CDR3 has 18 residues. V lost 2 bases and J lost 1; bases outside the gene matches: 9. From germline, CDR1 is SGHVS and CDR2 FNYEAQ. The CDR3 loop is CASSLIRQGPLNTGELFF. CDR3 sequence (DNA): TGTGCCAGCAGCTTAATTAGACAGGGGCCCTTGAACACCGGGGAGCTGTTTTTT.

The rearrangement links TRBV6-2 or TRBV6-3 to TRBJ2-7; TRBD2 aligns across 12 bases. Trimming took 2 bases from V and 3 from J; bases not matched to a gene: 8. The CDR3 is 17 amino acids. Germline CDR1 MNHEY, CDR2 SVGEGT. In DNA, the CDR3 is TGTGCCAGCAGTTACGAACTAGCGGGAGGCCTCGACTACGAGCAGTACTTC. Its translation is CASSYELAGGLDYEQYF.

This clonotype was detected ten times or more. V usage is TRBV4-3 and J usage is TRBJ2-5; maybe TRBD1 (5 bases). CDR3 length: 14 residues. Trimming took off 0 bases at V and 5 bases at J, with 10 bases between the two ends. Looked up from germline, CDR1 is LGHNA and CDR2 is YSLEER. The CDR3 spells CASSQDRVWETQYF. The CDR3 DNA follows: TGCGCCAGCAGCCAAGACAGGGTCTGGGAGACCCAGTACTTC.

This clonotype was seen at least ten times. The CDR3 bases are TGTGCCAGCAGTTTAAGGCAACTCGAGCAGTACTTC. Its protein product is CASSLRQLEQYF. The gene calls are TRBV28 and TRBJ2-7; D call uncertain. Per the germline V gene, CDR1 is MDHEN and CDR2 is SYDVKM. Trimming took 2 bases from V and 6 from J, leaving 8 bases between them. The CDR3 length is 12 residues.

The rearrangement joins TRBV4-3 to TRBJ2-5; D is undetermined. V was trimmed by 0 bases and J by 7 bases, leaving 15 bases between them. CDR1 is LGHNA, CDR2 YSLEER, per germline. This CDR3 region has 15 residues. The CDR3 loop is CASSQDRSTLGTQYF. CDR3 DNA: TGCGCCAGCAGCCAAGATAGAAGTACCCTCGGGACCCAGTACTTC.

A remark on this clonotype: A much larger clone differs from this one at a single base, so this may be a read error. V is TRBV27 and J is TRBJ2-7; 8 bases line up with TRBD2. V shed 0 bases, J shed 6 bases, and the junction held 7 bases outside the gene matches. The germline gives CDR1 MNHEY, CDR2 SMNVEV (reference sequence). The CDR3 spans 15 residues. CDR3 sequence: CASSLSSGIGCEQYF. CDR3 DNA sequence: TGTGCCAGCAGTTTATCTAGCGGGATAGGATGCGAGCAGTACTTC.

The chain is built from TRBV4-1 and TRBJ2-3, with a possible D match to TRBD1 (6 bases). Germline loops: CDR1 MGHRA, CDR2 YSYEKL. The CDR3 is 15 residues long. V lost 4 bases, J lost 1 base, and 12 bases lay in between. The CDR3 region is CASSPSNRGTDTQYF. The CDR3 DNA sequence: TGCGCCAGCAGCCCCTCTAACAGGGGCACAGATACGCAGTATTTT.

With respect to this clonotype: One end of the junction varies from germline; a read error may be responsible. J is TRBJ1-1 and V is TRBV5-5; D may be TRBD1 (6 bases). There are 14 residues in the CDR3. CDR1 and CDR2 (germline): SGHKS, YYEKEE (reference sequence). CDR3: CVSSLDSLNTEAFF. The CDR3 DNA sequence: TGTGTCAGCAGCTTGGACAGTTTGAACACTGAAGCTTTCTTT.